This T cell receptor beta chain comes out of a study of follicular helper T cells after annual influenza vaccination. Remarks on this clone: The antigen is unknown.

Time point of the sample: 2015-2016 season, pre-vaccination. Subjects lived in the community and lacked influenza vaccine within the prior 6 months. Between about 40 and 100 mL of blood was drawn per time point. Study results and caveats: Day 7 ICOS+CD38+ clones later appeared mostly in ICOS-CD38- cTfh.

Clones were read by immunoSEQ multiplex PCR, and TCRdb kept only the in-frame ones, dropping some. This repertoire shows fewer than 9,500 clones, roughly 90% found once; its top ten account for 0.45% to 0.6%. The germline V gene encodes CDR1 SNHLY and CDR2 FYNNEI. Trimming removed 2 bases at V and 8 bases at J, with 7 bases between. The CDR3 spans 12 residues. The receptor comes from an adult who received the influenza vaccine. This specimen was CXCR5+ CD38- circulating T follicular helper cells from blood, taken on the day of influenza vaccination. The subset: circulating Tfh, non-naive CD4+CXCR5+PD-1+ (ICOS+CD38+ or ICOS-CD38-). The rearrangement uses TRBV2 and TRBJ1-5; D remains ambiguous. This chain's CDR3 is CASSEPNKPQHF. CDR3 nucleotides: TGTGCCAGCAGTGAACCGAACAAGCCCCAGCATTTT.